This T cell receptor beta chain was sequenced during a study of cytomegalovirus exposure and HLA in healthy donors. Concerning this clone itself: Its target is unknown.

Regarding the study as a whole: Per a prior analysis, the majority of TCR beta V segments were productive roughly 87% or roughly 30% of the time.

PCR was performed using 60 Vbeta and 13 Jbeta primers. The table came from immunoSEQ multiplex PCR; TCRdb's copy has only in-frame clones and leaves some out. The table lists 120,000 to 150,000 clones. Germline CDR1 SGDLS, CDR2 YYNGEE. CDR3 length equals 15 residues. V was trimmed by 0 bases and J by 6 bases, leaving 10 bases between them. Sequenced: PBMCs. The TCR sequence derives from a man aged 40-50 years in good health and CMV-seronegative. V usage is TRBV9 and J usage is TRBJ1-6; D unresolved. For the CDR3, the DNA is TGTGCCAGCAGCGTAGGCTCTGTCGGTAATTCACCCCTCCACTTT. Protein product: CASSVGSVGNSPLHF. Supplemented by reference TRBV9 and TRBJ1-6, the full variable domain reads DSGVTQTPKHLITATGQRVTLRCSPRSGDLSVYWYQQSLDQGLQFLIQYYNGEERAKGNILERFSAQQFPDLHSELNLSSLELGDSALYFCASSVGSVGNSPLHFGNGTRLTVT.